The subject of this entry is one T cell receptor (beta chain). As yet, its antigen is unknown. Only in-frame clones appear in the TCRdb table, and some are missing; sequencing was by immunoSEQ multiplex PCR. Here the sample spans more than 15,000 clones, over 70% being singletons. These data are taken from a study of T cells in localized non-small cell lung cancer. Findings and limits, study-wide: Blood T cell density predicted longer survival; adjacent-lung clonality, shorter. Investigators sequenced only a single tumor region, leaving heterogeneity possible. Tumor trailed uninvolved adjacent lung in T cell clonality, which peaked there.

CDR1 and CDR2 (germline): MGHRA, YSYEKL. Between the trimmed V and J ends, which lost 0 bases and 10 bases, there was a span of 16 bases. This CDR3 is built from 14 residues. This chain links TRBV4-1 with TRBJ2-7, with D perhaps TRBD2 (7 bases). The source material was peripheral blood, sampled before any cancer treatment. This receptor was identified in a male donor older than 55 with stage III lung adenocarcinoma. This CDR3 is CASSQDYGGLVQYF. CDR3 coding DNA: TGCGCCAGCAGCCAAGATTACGGGGGGCTTGTACAGTACTTC.